What follows are 30 T cell receptor beta chains derived from one specimen sequenced in a study of T cell responses to AZD1222 COVID-19 vaccine. Measured with immunoSEQ multiplex PCR; TCRdb has only the in-frame clones, and not every one. The table records approximately 100,000 clones, about 89% of them present only once. The sequencing here drew on peripheral blood, taken on day 0 of AZD1222 vaccination. Receptors originate from an adult in good health.

The gene calls are TRBV9 and TRBJ1-1; perhaps TRBD1 as D (5 bases). The CDR3 runs to 14 residues. The germline CDR1 and CDR2 sequences are SGDLS and YYNGEE. Trimming shortened V by 3 bases and J by 4 bases, and 13 bases separated the two germline ends. CDR3: CASSGGPMGTEAFF. DNA for the CDR3: TGTGCCAGCAGCGGGGGACCTATGGGCACTGAAGCTTTCTTT.

The CDR3 here is CASSQEGQGRTEAFF. CDR3 in DNA: TGCGCCAGCAGCCAAGAGGGACAGGGTAGGACTGAAGCTTTCTTT. This chain connects TRBV4-1 to TRBJ1-1; the match to TRBD1 covers 9 bases. This CDR3 is 15 amino acids long. With 0 bases clipped from V and 5 bases from J, the junction kept 4 bases outside the gene matches. Germline CDR1 MGHRA, CDR2 YSYEKL.

The chain joins TRBV19 to TRBJ2-5; unclear D gene. V was pared by 5 bases and J by 5 bases, with 12 bases between. This CDR3 is built from 13 residues. Germline V gene sequence: CDR1 LNHDA, CDR2 SQIVND (reference sequence). The CDR3 reads CASSVLVKETQYF. The DNA of the CDR3 is TGTGCCAGTAGTGTCCTAGTTAAGGAGACCCAGTACTTC.

This chain connects TRBV10-3 to TRBJ1-5; D might be TRBD1 (5 bases). The V end was cut by 4 bases, the J end by 5 bases, with 9 bases between. This CDR3 comprises 13 residues. Germline CDR1 and CDR2: ENHRY and SYGVKD. The CDR3, as DNA: TGTGCCATCAGTGGGGTGGGGGATCAGCCCCAGCATTTT. Translating gives CAISGVGDQPQHF.

The chain combines TRBV5-4 with TRBJ1-2; 10 bases line up with TRBD1. This CDR3 is built from 14 residues. The V gene end was trimmed by 2 bases and the J gene end by 8 bases; junction bases not matched to a gene: 6. Germline-derived CDR1 and CDR2 are SGHNT and YYREEE (reference sequence). The CDR3, as DNA: TGTGCCAGCAGCTTACCGGACAGGGGGAACGGCTACACCTTC. Its translation is CASSLPDRGNGYTF. The whole variable domain, remainder taken from reference TRBV5-4 and TRBJ1-2, is ETGVTQSPTHLIKTRGQQVTLRCSSQSGHNTVSWYQQALGQGPQFIFQYYREEENGRGNFPPRFSGLQFPNYSSELNVNALELDDSALYLCASSLPDRGNGYTFGSGTRLTVV.

This chain connects TRBV15 to TRBJ2-5; unclear D gene. This CDR3 region has 13 residues. Germline V gene sequence: CDR1 LNHNV, CDR2 YYDKDF (reference sequence). Trimming pared 0 bases from V and 3 bases from J, leaving 5 bases between. The CDR3 sequence is CATSRDLEETQYF. DNA of the CDR3: TGTGCCACCAGCAGAGATCTGGAAGAGACCCAGTACTTC.

J is TRBJ1-2 and V is TRBV19; the match to TRBD1 covers 7 bases. The V gene's germline CDR1 is LNHDA and CDR2 SQIVND (reference sequence). This CDR3 is built from 14 residues. V was clipped by 5 bases and J by 2 bases; unmatched bases: 5. This CDR3 reads CASSSRQGNYGYTF. As DNA, the CDR3 is TGTGCCAGTAGTTCCCGACAGGGAAACTATGGCTACACCTTC.

The chain is built from TRBV9 and TRBJ2-1, with D possibly matching TRBD2 (6 bases). The CDR3 covers 15 residues. Germline V lookup: CDR1 SGDLS, CDR2 YYNGEE. The V gene lost 0 bases and the J gene lost 6 bases, with 13 bases spanning the gap. The CDR3 region is CASSVGGGSSNEQFF. The DNA of the CDR3 is TGTGCCAGCAGCGTAGGTGGAGGGTCCAGCAATGAGCAGTTCTTC.

This chain links TRBV7-2 with TRBJ2-5; weak D call: TRBD2 (5 bases). The CDR3 length is 16 residues. Germline V CDR1 and CDR2: SGHTA, FQGNSA. The ends were cut back, 3 bases at V and 1 base at J, with 15 bases in the middle. In nucleotides, the CDR3 is TGTGCCAGCAGCTTCCGCGCCTCCGGACTCCAAGAGACCCAGTACTTC. This gives the protein CASSFRASGLQETQYF.

The CDR3 here is CASSSSGVGEKLFF. DNA of the CDR3: TGTGCCAGCAGTTCCTCAGGGGTGGGTGAAAAACTGTTTTTT. This chain links TRBV28 with TRBJ1-4; D perhaps matches TRBD1 (6 bases). V lost 4 bases, J lost 7 bases, and 13 bases lay in between. There are 14 residues in the CDR3. Per germline, CDR1 MDHEN and CDR2 SYDVKM.

V gene TRBV7-6 combines with J gene TRBJ1-1; D might be TRBD1 (5 bases). V lost 2 bases and J lost 2, with 12 bases in between. The CDR3 is 15 residues long. Germline loops: CDR1 SGHVS, CDR2 FNYEAQ. The chain's CDR3 is CASSLFSDSNTEAFF. DNA for the CDR3: TGTGCCAGCAGCTTATTTTCAGACAGCAACACTGAAGCTTTCTTT.

The chain couples TRBV6-6 to TRBJ1-2; weak D call: TRBD1 (5 bases). V was clipped by 0 bases and J by 8 bases, with 13 bases between them. This CDR3 spans 14 amino acids. CDR1 is MNHNY, CDR2 SVGAGI, per germline (reference sequence). The CDR3 reads CASSYSKGTGGYTF. The CDR3 DNA reads as TGTGCCAGCAGTTACTCGAAAGGGACCGGCGGCTACACCTTC.

CDR3 bases: TGCGCCAGCAGTCGGGGTTCCTTTGGGGACACCATATATTTT. Encoded protein: CASSRGSFGDTIYF. The chain couples TRBV4-1 to TRBJ1-3; D unresolved. This CDR3 is 14 amino acids long. CDR1 MGHRA and CDR2 YSYEKL come from the germline V gene. The germline V and J ends were trimmed by 6 bases and 8 bases, with 17 bases remaining between them.

The V gene is TRBV7-9, the J gene TRBJ1-3; weak D call: TRBD1 (5 bases). This CDR3 spans 14 amino acids. Deletions cut 5 bases from V and 3 bases from J, with 11 bases between. The germline gives CDR1 SEHNR, CDR2 FQNEAQ (reference sequence). The CDR3 loop is CASSPGTDGNTIYF. CDR3 sequence (DNA): TGTGCCAGCAGCCCCGGGACGGATGGAAACACCATATATTTT.

This clone was counted at least ten times. The rearrangement joins TRBV7-9 to TRBJ1-1, with D maybe TRBD1 (5 bases). Trimming took 3 bases from V and 1 from J, leaving 15 bases between them. This CDR3 contains 16 residues. Germline CDR1 is SEHNR and CDR2 is FQNEAQ (reference sequence). The CDR3 here is CASSLAGLGGNTEAFF. The CDR3 DNA reads as TGTGCCAGCAGCTTGGCAGGGTTGGGAGGGAACACTGAAGCTTTCTTT.

The chain carries TRBV11-2 and TRBJ2-2, with TRBD2 identical over 7 bases. With V trimmed by 4 bases and J by 7 bases, 6 bases remained unmatched. The germline V gene has CDR1 SGHAT and CDR2 FQNNGV. The CDR3 is 14 amino acids. DNA of the CDR3: TGTGCCAGCAGCTCCGAACCTAGCGGCGGGGAGCTGTTTTTT. It translates to CASSSEPSGGELFF.

This clone was recorded a few times. The V and J genes are TRBV4-1 and TRBJ2-3; possibly TRBD1 for D (6 bases). The germline V gene has CDR1 MGHRA and CDR2 YSYEKL. V was shortened by 3 bases and J by 4 bases, with 14 bases between the two germline ends. The CDR3 totals 15 residues. CDR3 sequence (DNA): TGCGCCAGCAGCCAGCCGGGACAAGGATCAGATACGCAGTATTTT. Translating it yields CASSQPGQGSDTQYF.

As regards this clone: Its ends do not fully match the called genes, so a read error is possible. The chain couples TRBV11-2 to TRBJ1-1; D gene ambiguous. The CDR3 consists of 14 residues. In germline, CDR1 is SGHAT, CDR2 FQNNGV. CDR3 protein: CANSLINSGIEAFF. The CDR3, as DNA: TGTGCCAACAGCTTAATAAACTCAGGAATTGAAGCTTTCTTT.

The chain carries TRBV5-4 and TRBJ1-3; no clear D. CDR1 is SGHNT, CDR2 YYREEE, per germline (reference sequence). Trimming stripped 0 bases from V and 2 bases from J, with 12 bases between. The CDR3 is 16 amino acids. The CDR3 region has the DNA TGTGCCAGCAGCTTGGACGCGGCTAGTACTGGAAACACCATATATTTT. This gives the protein CASSLDAASTGNTIYF.

J is TRBJ1-3 and V is TRBV6-5; 10 bases align to TRBD1. The germline V gene has CDR1 MNHEY and CDR2 SVGAGI. Losses at the gene ends were 6 bases for V and 0 bases for J; bases not matched to a gene: 2. The CDR3 length is 15 residues. The chain's CDR3 is CASSRQGASGNTIYF. The CDR3, as DNA: TGTGCCAGCAGCCGACAGGGGGCCTCTGGAAACACCATATATTTT.

V and J are TRBV28 and TRBJ1-5; D is unclear. V was pared by 2 bases and J by 0 bases, with 11 bases between. The V gene's germline CDR1 is MDHEN and CDR2 SYDVKM. This CDR3 has 16 amino acids. The CDR3 here is CASSLMAIPSNQPQHF. The CDR3 DNA is TGTGCCAGCAGTTTAATGGCGATCCCTAGCAATCAGCCCCAGCATTTT.

The rearrangement links TRBV27 to TRBJ2-1; a weak D match, TRBD1 (5 bases). Germline CDR1 and CDR2: MNHEY and SMNVEV (reference sequence). The germline V and J ends were trimmed by 6 bases and 8 bases, with 20 bases remaining between them. This CDR3 contains 15 residues. Here the CDR3 reads CASSSSLWGTDEQFF. Written as DNA, the CDR3 is TGTGCCAGCAGCTCCTCTCTTTGGGGCACGGATGAGCAGTTCTTC.

V is TRBV2 and J is TRBJ1-5; D is unresolved. CDR3 length: 16 residues. Trimming took off 7 bases at V and 2 bases at J, with 18 bases between the two ends. Germline V lookup: CDR1 SNHLY, CDR2 FYNNEI. Written as DNA, the CDR3 is TGTGCCAGCACCCAAGAGTCTGGTGTTGGCAATCAGCCCCAGCATTTT. This codes for CASTQESGVGNQPQHF.

As for this clone: Germline and junction disagree at one end, which may indicate a read error. The V gene is TRBV12-3 or TRBV12-4, the J gene TRBJ2-4; 7 nucleotides line up with TRBD2. This CDR3 comprises 12 residues. The CDR3 sequence is CASSLAESIQYF. The DNA for the CDR3 is TGTGCCAGCAGTCTAGCGGAGTCAATTCAGTACTTC.

The V gene is TRBV5-1, the J gene TRBJ2-3; D assignment may be TRBD1 or TRBD2 (5 bases each). The V gene lost 0 bases and the J gene lost 4 bases, with 6 bases spanning the gap. The CDR3 runs to 13 residues. Germline assignment: CDR1 SGHRS and CDR2 YFSETQ. CDR3 DNA sequence: TGCGCCAGCAGCTTGGTGGGGGCAGATACGCAGTATTTT. It is translated as CASSLVGADTQYF.

The V call is TRBV5-6, the J call TRBJ1-2; D is ambiguous. The germline V and J ends were trimmed by 1 base and 8 bases, with 12 bases remaining between them. From germline, CDR1 is SGHDT and CDR2 YYEEEE. The CDR3 has 13 residues. DNA of the CDR3: TGTGCCAGCAGCTTGACCCCCACGCGGGGCTACACCTTC. Its protein product is CASSLTPTRGYTF.

The chain combines TRBV20-1 with TRBJ2-7; maybe TRBD1 (7 bases). Trimming took 3 bases from V and 4 from J, leaving 19 bases between them. The CDR3 extends over 15 amino acids. The germline V gene encodes CDR1 DFQATT and CDR2 SNEGSKA (reference sequence). In DNA form, the CDR3 reads TGCAGTGCTAGTCAGGGGGGAGCCGCCCGGTACGAGCAGTACTTC. Its protein product is CSASQGGAARYEQYF.

The chain uses TRBV19 and TRBJ1-2, with 7 bases aligning to TRBD1. CDR3 length equals 15 residues. Trimming cost V 2 bases and J 3 bases; bases outside gene matches: 6. The germline CDR1 and CDR2 sequences are LNHDA and SQIVND (reference sequence). CDR3 bases: TGTGCCAGTAGTATAAATGGGGACAGATACTATGGCTACACCTTC. This sequence encodes CASSINGDRYYGYTF.

The genes are TRBV19 and TRBJ2-1; the match to TRBD2 covers 8 bases. Germline lookup yields CDR1 LNHDA and CDR2 SQIVND (reference sequence). Germline trimming cut 3 bases from V and 8 bases from J; bases unmatched to any gene: 12. There are 16 residues in the CDR3. The CDR3 sequence: CASSIRPREGGDEQFF. The CDR3 DNA sequence: TGTGCCAGTAGTATCAGACCACGGGAGGGCGGGGATGAGCAGTTCTTC.

The chain is built from TRBV5-1 and TRBJ2-5; D may be TRBD1 (5 bases). Trimming took 0 bases from V and 5 from J, leaving 11 bases between them. The CDR3 length is 14 residues. Per the germline V gene, CDR1 is SGHRS and CDR2 is YFSETQ. This CDR3 is CASSLGQSRETQYF. The CDR3 region has the DNA TGCGCCAGCAGCTTGGGACAGAGTCGGGAGACCCAGTACTTC.